This T cell receptor (beta chain) was retrieved from a study of vaccination effects on CD4 cells after COVID-19. With the ViraFEST assay, the study expanded antigen-specific CD4+ T cells using viral peptide pools, then sequenced them. Isolating CD4+ T cells followed more than 9 days of culture. All vaccine recipients tested negative for nucleocapsid antibodies and had never contracted SARS-CoV-2 infection. Cultures got half-medium changes with IL-2 on days 3 and 7. The CDR3 extends over 13 amino acids. The V end was cut by 8 bases, the J end by 3 bases, with 13 bases between. In germline, CDR1 is SGHAT, CDR2 FQNNGV. The study, taken as a whole, reports: Late in the post-vaccination period, infection-induced and vaccine-induced clones underwent marked clonal contraction. There were few convalescent patients in the study and no early post-infection timepoints.

Comment on this clone: What it recognizes is unknown.

Assay used: immunoSEQ multiplex PCR; TCRdb lists only in-frame clones, some missing. This sample has about 55,000 clones, with roughly 70% found just once. The TCR was taken from a human donor who received a COVID-19 vaccine. The chain is built from TRBV11-2 and TRBJ2-5; the D gene is possibly TRBD2 (5 bases). This specimen consisted of CD4+ T cells from PBMCs cultured with SARS-CoV-2 spike peptides, obtained before COVID-19 vaccination. The CDR3 nucleotides are TGTGCCAGCTCTCCATCGGGGAAAGAGACCCAGTACTTC. Protein: CASSPSGKETQYF.